This note documents a single T cell receptor beta chain sequence. Its antigen is still unknown. Base qualities were left out, and no much larger clone turns up one base away. TCRbeta CDR3 regions were amplified from genomic DNA using the immunoSEQ Assay, a bias-controlled multiplex PCR. Concerning the study's data processing: The number of nucleated cells in each sample was estimated from the amplification of reference gene primers within the assay. Sequence reads were collapsed and filtered to measure the absolute abundance of every unique TCRbeta CDR3 rearrangement. Productive Simpson clonality was computed per sample as the square root of Simpson's diversity index over productive rearrangements. TCRdb mirrors the immuneACCESS table, restricted to in-frame sequences. Some clones are absent from its copies; in checked studies, under half trace to an unresolved V gene, and the reason for the others is unknown. Clone size and V and J calls were adopted from that table, with D and trimming inferred from the DNA. The sample table contains 380,000 or so clones; only one count was recorded for approximately 86% of them. Clones ranked in the top ten supply under 8.5% of the sample.

V loses 3 bases, J loses 8 bases, and the germline ends lie 10 bases apart. As encoded in the germline V gene, CDR1 is LGHNT while CDR2 is FRNRAP. The CDR3 goes from the cysteine to the phenylalanine over 12 residues. The kept DNA is CDR3 alone, 36 bases in frame from the first base. The data belong to a study of blood T cell repertoires in COVID-19 (dated by TCRdb to about 2020). Some background on the complete study: Collaborator samples came from the United States, Italy and Spain and covered acute and convalescent phases of COVID-19. The material from the prospective study consisted of cDNA or gDNA derived from T cells, B-cell-depleted T cells, or PBMCs. The dataset comprised deeply sampled blood TCRbeta repertoires from subjects exposed to, actively infected with, or recovered from COVID-19. The repertoires were made available in a free public database intended to serve as a resource for research on the immune response to SARS-CoV-2. The samples were drawn from the first 160 participants of the ongoing ImmuneRACE study and from over 950 subjects provided by 6 global collaborators. Nearly every sample came with metadata listing a de-identified subject ID, COVID-19 status, age in years and sex. Where HLA class I and class II types were available, the types were taken from metadata supplied by the sample provider, not from assay-based typing. The study at large found these results: The quantity of clinical and demographic metadata differed by source and by participant and was supplied without curation.

One collaborating source in Seattle enrolled patients while the patients were actively infected and followed the patients over time throughout the course of disease. Whole blood was collected in K2EDTA tubes by collaborating institutions according to the institutions' own protocols. For TCRbeta analysis, collaborator samples were shipped as frozen whole blood, as isolated PBMCs, or as DNA extracted from either sample type. The receptor was derived from a woman aged 60-75 years with COVID-19, enrolled during active disease. The sequenced material came from peripheral blood. This chain is built from TRBV12-5 and TRBJ1-2; the D gene is not confidently resolved. CDR3 region: CASGFRGGGYTF. The nucleotide sequence is given as TGTGCTAGTGGTTTTCGGGGAGGAGGCTACACCTTC. The full variable domain, completed from the reference TRBV12-5 and TRBJ1-2 proteins outside the CDR3, reads DARVTQTPRHKVTEMGQEVTMRCQPILGHNTVFWYRQTMMQGLELLAYFRNRAPLDDSGMPKDRFSAEMPDATLATLKIQPSEPRDSAVYFCASGFRGGGYTFGSGTRLTVV.